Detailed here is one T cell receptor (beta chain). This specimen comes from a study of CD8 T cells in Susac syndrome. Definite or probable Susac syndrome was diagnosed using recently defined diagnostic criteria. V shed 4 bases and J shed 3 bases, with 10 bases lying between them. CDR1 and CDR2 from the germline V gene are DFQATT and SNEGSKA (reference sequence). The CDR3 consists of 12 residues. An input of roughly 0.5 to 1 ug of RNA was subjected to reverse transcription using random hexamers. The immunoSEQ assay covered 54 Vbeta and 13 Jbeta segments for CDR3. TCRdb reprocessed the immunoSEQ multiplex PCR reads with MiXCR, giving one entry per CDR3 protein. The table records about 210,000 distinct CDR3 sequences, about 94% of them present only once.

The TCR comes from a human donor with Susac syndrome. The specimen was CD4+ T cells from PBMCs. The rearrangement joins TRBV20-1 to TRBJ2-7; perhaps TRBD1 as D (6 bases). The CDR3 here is CSATGHNYEQYF. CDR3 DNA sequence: TGCAGTGCTACGGGACATAACTACGAGCAGTACTTC.